Sequencing of this T cell receptor beta chain was carried out in a study of blood T cell repertoires in COVID-19. The wider study: Specimens from acute and convalescent COVID-19 originated in the United States, Italy and Spain.

Original analysis: Reference gene primer amplification gave nucleated cell count estimates. Some clones are missing from TCRdb's copy, which holds only in-frame ones; the method was immunoSEQ multiplex PCR. Clone size and the V and J calls come from that table; the DNA yielded D and trimming. The data contain 250,000 to 300,000 clones, roughly 80% of them singletons. This clone occurred a few times. Sequenced input: PBMCs or T cells enriched from blood (not recorded which). This TCR came from a man aged 30 to 39 with acute COVID-19.

The CDR3 sequence is CASSLRQGAKINEQFF. The CDR3 DNA follows: TGTGCCAGCAGCTTACGCCAGGGGGCTAAAATAAATGAGCAGTTCTTC. The chain uses TRBV7-9 and TRBJ2-1; TRBD1 aligns across 8 bases. This CDR3 spans 16 amino acids. Per the germline V gene, CDR1 is SEHNR and CDR2 is FQNEAQ (reference sequence). V lost 2 bases, J lost 7 bases, and 10 bases stayed unmatched.